The 18 T cell receptor beta chains given below trace back to one sample, sequenced in a study of cytomegalovirus exposure and HLA in healthy donors. The primer mix had 60 Vbeta and 13 Jbeta primers. The protocol was immunoSEQ multiplex PCR, while the TCRdb copy is restricted to in-frame clones and leaves out a portion. The data contain around 200,000 clones, under 85% of them singletons. The sequencing sample was made of PBMCs. The receptors come from a woman aged 50 to 60 in good health and CMV-seropositive.

The V and J genes are TRBV10-3 and TRBJ1-5; a possible D gene is TRBD1 (6 bases). The CDR3 contains 17 residues. Germline V gene data show CDR1 as ENHRY and CDR2 as SYGVKD. The V end was cut by 3 bases, the J end by 7 bases, with 22 bases between. The CDR3 DNA reads TGTGCCATCAGTGACCCCCTGGGGGGGGCGATGGGCCAGCCCCAGCATTTT. This translates into CAISDPLGGAMGQPQHF.

The chain has TRBV5-4 and TRBJ1-1; 7 positions match TRBD1. The CDR3 sequence is 16 residues long. Germline V gene data show CDR1 as SGHNT and CDR2 as YYREEE (reference sequence). V shed 4 bases, J shed 2 bases, and the junction held 11 bases outside the gene matches. The CDR3, as DNA: TGTGCCAGCAGCCCCCTCGGGTACAGGGGCAACACTGAAGCTTTCTTT. Protein product: CASSPLGYRGNTEAFF.

This clone was picked up a small number of times. The genes are TRBV7-6 and TRBJ1-1; D possibly corresponds to TRBD1 (5 bases). Germline lookup yields CDR1 SGHVS and CDR2 FNYEAQ. The CDR3 contains 18 residues. Trimming removed 5 bases at V and 4 bases at J, with 26 bases between. CDR3 in DNA: TGTGCCAGCAGCCCTTATATGGGGCCTGGGGAATTGAGCACTGAAGCTTTCTTT. Its protein product is CASSPYMGPGELSTEAFF.

In DNA form, the CDR3 reads TGTGCCTGGATCGAGACAGATACGCAGTATTTT. This encodes CAWIETDTQYF. This chain joins TRBV30 and TRBJ2-3; D unresolved. V gave up 4 bases and J gave up 3 bases, with 5 bases separating them. The CDR3 sequence is 11 residues long. In germline, CDR1 is GTSNPN, CDR2 SVGIG (reference sequence). The full variable domain, its missing parts supplied by reference TRBV30 and TRBJ2-3, is SQTIHQWPATLVQPVGSPLSLECTVEGTSNPNLYWYRQAAGRGLQLLFYSVGIGQISSEVPQNLSASRPQDRQFILSSKKLLLSDSGFYLCAWIETDTQYFGPGTRLTVL.

As DNA, the CDR3 is TGTGCCAGCAGCCTGCGACAGGTTATGAACACTGAAGCTTTCTTT. This translates into CASSLRQVMNTEAFF. This rearrangement joins TRBV7-9 to TRBJ1-1, with D possibly matching TRBD1 (6 bases). Trimming left V 5 bases short and J 0 bases short, with 13 bases between. The CDR3 extends over 15 amino acids. Germline V CDR1 and CDR2: SEHNR, FQNEAQ (reference sequence).

This clone was found a few times. The chain recombines TRBV7-3 with TRBJ2-3, with 9 nucleotides matching TRBD1. The length of the CDR3 is 15 residues. V shed 7 bases and J 2 bases; nucleotides not matched to a gene: 7. Germline values: CDR1 SGHTA, CDR2 FQGTGA. The chain's CDR3 is CASTSTGGHTDTQYF. CDR3 sequence (DNA): TGTGCCAGCACCTCGACAGGGGGGCACACAGATACGCAGTATTTT.

The count of this clone is one. The genes are TRBV4-2 and TRBJ2-1; D perhaps matches TRBD2 (6 bases). In germline, CDR1 is LGHNA, CDR2 YNFKEQ. Trimming removed 1 base from V and 4 bases from J, with 14 bases in between. The CDR3 extends over 16 amino acids. CDR3 coding DNA: TGTGCCAGCAGCCAAGCGGGGACTTCACCGTACAATGAGCAGTTCTTC. Its translation: CASSQAGTSPYNEQFF.

The chain combines TRBV5-6 with TRBJ1-4, with TRBD1 matching over 9 bases. The ends lost 1 base at V and 3 bases at J; junction bases unmatched: 4. The CDR3 contains 16 residues. Germline values: CDR1 SGHDT, CDR2 YYEEEE. The CDR3 loop reads CASSLPTGGANEKLFF. CDR3 in DNA: TGTGCCAGCAGCTTGCCGACAGGGGGTGCTAATGAAAAACTGTTTTTT.

The chain joins TRBV5-4 to TRBJ1-6; the match to TRBD1 covers 9 bases. Trimming at V came to 4 bases and at J to 9 bases, leaving 8 bases not matched to a gene. Per germline, CDR1 SGHNT and CDR2 YYREEE (reference sequence). CDR3 length: 15 residues. CDR3 coding DNA: TGTGCCAGCAGCCAGAGACAGGGGGAAGGTTCACCCCTCCACTTT. Encoded protein: CASSQRQGEGSPLHF.

This clone was counted a few times. This rearrangement joins TRBV5-1 to TRBJ2-5, with D unclear. The CDR3 spans 13 residues. V was clipped by 0 bases and J by 1 base, with 4 bases between them. The V gene's germline CDR1 is SGHRS and CDR2 YFSETQ. The chain's CDR3 is CASSLDSQETQYF. In DNA form, the CDR3 reads TGCGCCAGCAGCTTGGACTCCCAAGAGACCCAGTACTTC.

The rearrangement joins TRBV9 to TRBJ2-5, with TRBD2 identical over 11 bases. The trim removed 0 bases at V and 2 bases at J, leaving 3 bases unmatched. CDR1 is SGDLS, CDR2 YYNGEE, per germline. The CDR3 loop spans 16 amino acids. This CDR3 is CASSVGGTSGQETQYF. For the CDR3, the DNA is TGTGCCAGCAGCGTAGGAGGGACTAGCGGACAAGAGACCCAGTACTTC.

The CDR3 DNA sequence: TGTGCCAGCAGCTTCCCGACAGGGGGAACAGATACGCAGTATTTT. Translation gives CASSFPTGGTDTQYF. The J gene is TRBJ2-3, the V gene TRBV5-5, with 9 nucleotides matching TRBD1. Germline V gives CDR1 SGHKS, CDR2 YYEKEE (reference sequence). CDR3 size: 15 residues. Trimming cost V 2 bases and J 3 bases; bases outside gene matches: 4.

The table lists this clone with a few counts. The J gene is TRBJ1-1, the V gene TRBV4-3; no reliable D call. Trimming stripped 1 base from V and 4 bases from J, with 10 bases between. The CDR3 spans 14 residues. CDR1 is LGHNA and CDR2 is YSLEER in the germline V gene. The CDR3 nucleotides read TGCGCCAGCAGCCAAGTAAGCCATTCCACTGAAGCTTTCTTT. Translation: CASSQVSHSTEAFF.

This clone was seen a handful of times. This chain joins TRBV29-1 and TRBJ1-1, with TRBD1 identical over 8 bases. The CDR3 contains 14 residues. V lost 1 base to trimming and J lost 2 bases; unmatched junction nucleotides: 3. The V gene's germline CDR1 is SQVTM and CDR2 ANQGSEA. The DNA for the CDR3 is TGCAGCGTTGAAGTTCAGGGGGCCAACACTGAAGCTTTCTTT. Its protein product is CSVEVQGANTEAFF.

DNA for the CDR3: TGTGCCAGCAGCTTAGAAGTAGGGGGCGAGCAGTACTTC. Its protein product is CASSLEVGGEQYF. The chain links TRBV7-2 to TRBJ2-7; a weak D match, TRBD1 (6 bases). This CDR3 contains 13 residues. Germline V gives CDR1 SGHTA, CDR2 FQGNSA. Trimming took 1 base from V and 6 from J, leaving 10 bases between them.

This clone showed up just once. The chain couples TRBV30 to TRBJ1-2; unclear D gene. CDR3 size: 14 residues. Germline-derived CDR1 and CDR2 are GTSNPN and SVGIG (reference sequence). Trimming pared 3 bases from V and 4 bases from J, leaving 15 bases between. The CDR3 DNA is TGTGCCTGGAGGCCCGGGGTTCTGGGCTATGGCTACACCTTC. Translation gives CAWRPGVLGYGYTF. The full variable domain, completed using reference TRBV30 and TRBJ1-2, is SQTIHQWPATLVQPVGSPLSLECTVEGTSNPNLYWYRQAAGRGLQLLFYSVGIGQISSEVPQNLSASRPQDRQFILSSKKLLLSDSGFYLCAWRPGVLGYGYTFGSGTRLTVV.

This clone was seen a few times. V usage is TRBV2 and J usage is TRBJ1-1; TRBD1 might be the D (5 bases). Trimming removed 8 bases at V and 1 base at J, with 11 bases between. This CDR3 has 13 amino acids. The germline V gene encodes CDR1 SNHLY and CDR2 FYNNEI. The CDR3 is CASHADRNTEAFF. As DNA, the CDR3 is TGTGCCAGCCACGCCGACAGGAACACTGAAGCTTTCTTT. Variable domain in full (rest from reference TRBV2 and TRBJ1-1): EPEVTQTPSHQVTQMGQEVILRCVPISNHLYFYWYRQILGQKVEFLVSFYNNEISEKSEIFDDQFSVERPDGSNFTLKIRSTKLEDSAMYFCASHADRNTEAFFGQGTRLTVV.

CDR3 sequence: CASTGGPNYGYTF. In nucleotides, the CDR3 is TGTGCATCGACAGGGGGCCCTAACTATGGCTACACCTTC. The chain employs TRBV7-2 and TRBJ1-2; 10 bases are shared with TRBD1. CDR1 SGHTA and CDR2 FQGNSA come from the germline V gene. The CDR3 consists of 13 residues.